The 7 T cell receptor beta chains reported below all come from one sample, sequenced in a study of cytomegalovirus exposure and HLA in healthy donors. The PCR employed 60 Vbeta primers together with 13 Jbeta primers. Using immunoSEQ multiplex PCR, the repertoire was profiled, and TCRdb retains in-frame clones only, with some absent. There are around 180,000 clones in the sample; roughly 82% occur only once, and less than 0.65% lies in the top ten. Input material: PBMCs. These receptors came from a woman aged 50 to 60 in good health and CMV-seronegative.

This chain connects TRBV27 to TRBJ1-1; 7 positions match TRBD1. Trimming took 4 bases from V and 1 from J; bases not matched to a gene: 3. From germline, CDR1 is MNHEY and CDR2 SMNVEV (reference sequence). The CDR3 loop spans 14 amino acids. CDR3 loop: CASSSDRKNTEAFF. The CDR3 DNA sequence: TGTGCCAGCAGTTCGGACAGGAAGAACACTGAAGCTTTCTTT.

The genes are TRBV5-1 and TRBJ2-7, with a weak D call TRBD1 (6 bases). The germline V gene has CDR1 SGHRS and CDR2 YFSETQ. The length of the CDR3 is 15 residues. V was pared by 0 bases and J by 0 bases, with 10 bases between. This chain's CDR3 is CASSLAQGTSYEQYF. The DNA for the CDR3 is TGCGCCAGCAGCTTGGCCCAGGGGACCTCCTACGAGCAGTACTTC.

The chain links TRBV11-1 to TRBJ2-2; a possible D gene is TRBD2 (6 bases). There are 15 residues in the CDR3. CDR1 SGHAT and CDR2 FQDESV come from the germline V gene (reference sequence). V lost 4 bases, J lost 0 bases, and 9 bases lay in between. CDR3 nucleotides: TGTGCCAGCAGCTCCCGGAGGGCGAACACCGGGGAGCTGTTTTTT. Translation gives CASSSRRANTGELFF. Variable domain in full (rest from reference TRBV11-1 and TRBJ2-2): EAEVAQSPRYKITEKSQAVAFWCDPISGHATLYWYRQILGQGPELLVQFQDESVVDDSQLPKDRFSAERLKGVDSTLKIQPAELGDSAMYLCASSSRRANTGELFFGEGSRLTVL.

This sequence joins TRBV5-1 and TRBJ1-3; 8 bases are shared with TRBD1. CDR3 length equals 17 residues. From germline, CDR1 is SGHRS and CDR2 YFSETQ. Germline trimming cut 4 bases from V and 0 bases from J; bases unmatched to any gene: 9. CDR3 residues: CASSQQPQGASGNTIYF. In DNA form, the CDR3 reads TGCGCCAGCAGCCAACAACCTCAGGGGGCCTCTGGAAACACCATATATTTT.

The chain is built from TRBV2 and TRBJ1-4; D possibly corresponds to TRBD1 (6 bases). CDR1 is SNHLY, CDR2 FYNNEI, per germline. Trimming took off 7 bases at V and 4 bases at J, with 10 bases between the two ends. This CDR3 has 13 residues. The CDR3 region is CASKGGSNEKLFF. CDR3 coding DNA: TGTGCCAGCAAGGGGGGGAGTAATGAAAAACTGTTTTTT.

The chain uses TRBV4-1 and TRBJ2-1; weak D call: TRBD1 (6 bases). V was clipped by 4 bases and J by 4 bases, with 17 bases between them. The germline gives CDR1 MGHRA, CDR2 YSYEKL. The CDR3 contains 16 residues. The CDR3 is CASSPSPRTDYNEQFF. CDR3 sequence (DNA): TGCGCCAGCAGCCCTAGCCCTCGGACAGATTACAATGAGCAGTTCTTC.

In nucleotides, the CDR3 is TGCGCCAGCAGCTTGGCGGGCCGGGGGAGCTCCTACAATGAGCAGTTCTTC. Translation: CASSLAGRGSSYNEQFF. V and J are TRBV5-1 and TRBJ2-1; a weak D match, TRBD2 (6 bases). CDR3 length: 17 amino acids. The V and J ends lost 0 bases and 0 bases respectively, with 13 bases between them. Germline assignment: CDR1 SGHRS and CDR2 YFSETQ.